A single sample gave rise to the 2 T cell receptor beta chains below, sequenced in a study of PD-1 blockade in classical Hodgkin lymphoma (dated by TCRdb to 2018 to 2020). The time point label on this specimen signifies: cycle 4 day 1 (C4D1), after five to seven weeks of nivolumab. Every trial patient had relapsed after autologous stem cell transplantation, and cohorts A, B and C differed in prior brentuximab vedotin exposure. Library preparation was by the immunoSEQ multiplex PCR assay. TCRdb mirrors the immuneACCESS table, restricted to in-frame sequences. Some clones are absent from its copies; in checked studies, under half trace to an unresolved V gene, and the reason for the others is unknown. Recorded for this sample are 6,600 or so clones; over 60% of them occurred a single time. Together, the top ten hold around 43% of the sample. This material consisted of peripheral blood mononuclear cells (PBMCs), taken before the fourth cycle of nivolumab. These receptors were collected from a human donor with classical Hodgkin lymphoma.

The chain combines TRBV28 with TRBJ1-5, with D perhaps TRBD1 (5 bases). CDR3 length: 15 amino acids. Germline V CDR1 and CDR2: MDHEN, SYDVKM. Deletions cut 1 base from V and 4 bases from J, with 11 bases between. The CDR3 DNA is TGTGCCAGCAGTTTATTAACAGGTGGGAATCAGCCCCAGCATTTT. Residues: CASSLLTGGNQPQHF.

This clone was observed a few times. The chain joins TRBV10-3 to TRBJ1-5, with TRBD1 identical over 7 bases. The germline V gene has CDR1 ENHRY and CDR2 SYGVKD. V lost 7 bases and J lost 9; bases outside the gene matches: 9. This CDR3 has 13 amino acids. DNA of the CDR3: TGTGCCATCACCAACACAGGGGAAGGGCCCCAGCATTTT. This gives the protein CAITNTGEGPQHF.